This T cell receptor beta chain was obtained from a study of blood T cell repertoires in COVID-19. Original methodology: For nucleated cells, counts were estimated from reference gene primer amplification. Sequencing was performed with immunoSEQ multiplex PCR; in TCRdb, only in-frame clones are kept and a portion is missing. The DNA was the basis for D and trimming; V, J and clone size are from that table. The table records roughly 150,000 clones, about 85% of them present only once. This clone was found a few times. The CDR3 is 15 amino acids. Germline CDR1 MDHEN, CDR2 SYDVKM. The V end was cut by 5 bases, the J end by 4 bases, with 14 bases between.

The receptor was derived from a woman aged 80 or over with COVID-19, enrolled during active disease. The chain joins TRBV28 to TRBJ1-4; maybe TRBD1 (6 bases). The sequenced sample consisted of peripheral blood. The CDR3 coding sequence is TGTGCCAGCAGTCCCTACAGGGAGTATAATGAAAAACTGTTTTTT. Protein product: CASSPYREYNEKLFF.